What follows is one T cell receptor beta chain and its context. The target antigen is unknown. V lost 4 bases to trimming and J lost 3 bases; unmatched junction nucleotides: 7. The CDR3 runs to 14 residues. From germline, CDR1 is SQVTM and CDR2 ANQGSEA. TCRdb keeps only in-frame clones here, not all; method: immunoSEQ multiplex PCR. The table has 95,000 to 130,000 clones, 90% seen once. This entry comes from a study of graft-versus-host responses after intestinal transplantation. Study-wide context: Transplant recipients had multivisceral, liver-intestinal, or isolated intestinal grafts.

General study results and limits: There were GvH clones found in recipient marrow, and some of them appeared first in ileum or blood. Allograft graft-versus-host to host-versus-graft clonal ratios ran high in patients with graft-donor T cell macrochimerism. The study associated peak circulating GvH clone levels with early post-transplant HvG declines.

Here the sequenced sample was unstimulated CD4+ T cells sorted from spleen or lymph node cells, taken before intestinal transplant. The source is a human donor who received an intestinal transplant. This chain joins TRBV29-1 and TRBJ2-5, with 8 bases fitting TRBD1. CDR3 sequence: CSVAGQGVEETQYF. The CDR3 nucleotides read TGCAGCGTTGCTGGACAGGGCGTTGAAGAGACCCAGTACTTC.